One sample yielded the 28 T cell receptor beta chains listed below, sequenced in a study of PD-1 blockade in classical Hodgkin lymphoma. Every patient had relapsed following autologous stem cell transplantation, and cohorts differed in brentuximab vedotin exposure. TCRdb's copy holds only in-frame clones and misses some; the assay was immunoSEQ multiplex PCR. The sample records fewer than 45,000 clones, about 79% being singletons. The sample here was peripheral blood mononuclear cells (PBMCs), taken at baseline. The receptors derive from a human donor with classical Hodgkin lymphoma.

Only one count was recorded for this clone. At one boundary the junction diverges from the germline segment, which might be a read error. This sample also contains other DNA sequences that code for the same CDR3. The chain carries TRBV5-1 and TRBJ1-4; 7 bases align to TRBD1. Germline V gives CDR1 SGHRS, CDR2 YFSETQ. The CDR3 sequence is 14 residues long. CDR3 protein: CASSLTGEEEKLFF. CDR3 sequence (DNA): TGTGCCAGCAGCCTAACAGGGGAGGAGGAAAAACTGTTTTTT.

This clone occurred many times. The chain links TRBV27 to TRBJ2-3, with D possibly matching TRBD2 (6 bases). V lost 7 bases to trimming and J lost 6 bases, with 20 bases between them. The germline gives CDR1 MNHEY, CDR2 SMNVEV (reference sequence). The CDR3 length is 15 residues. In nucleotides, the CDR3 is TGTGCCAGCAAACACCCGGGAGATCCTACGGATACGCAGTATTTT. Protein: CASKHPGDPTDTQYF.

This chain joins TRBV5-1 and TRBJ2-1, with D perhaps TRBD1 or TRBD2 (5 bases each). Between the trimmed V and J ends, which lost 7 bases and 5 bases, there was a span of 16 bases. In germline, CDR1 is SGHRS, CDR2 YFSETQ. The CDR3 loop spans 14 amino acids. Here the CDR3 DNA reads TGCGCCAGCCACCGGGACGCATCGAACAATGAGCAGTTCTTC. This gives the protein CASHRDASNNEQFF.

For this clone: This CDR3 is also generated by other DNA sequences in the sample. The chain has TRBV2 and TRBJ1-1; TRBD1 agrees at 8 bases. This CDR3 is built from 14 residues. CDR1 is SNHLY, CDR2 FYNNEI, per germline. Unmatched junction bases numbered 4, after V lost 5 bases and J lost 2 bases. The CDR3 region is CASSLDRVNTEAFF. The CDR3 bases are TGTGCCAGCAGTTTGGACAGGGTAAACACTGAAGCTTTCTTT.

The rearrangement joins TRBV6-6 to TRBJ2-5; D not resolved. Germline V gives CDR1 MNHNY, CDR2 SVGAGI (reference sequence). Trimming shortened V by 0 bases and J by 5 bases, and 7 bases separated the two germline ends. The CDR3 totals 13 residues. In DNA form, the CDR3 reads TGTGCCAGCAGTTACTCTGAGCTGGAGACCCAGTACTTC. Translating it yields CASSYSELETQYF.

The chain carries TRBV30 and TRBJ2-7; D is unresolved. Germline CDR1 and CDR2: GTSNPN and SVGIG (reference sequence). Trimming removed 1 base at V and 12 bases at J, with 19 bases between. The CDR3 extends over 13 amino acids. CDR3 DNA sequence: TGTGCCTGGAGTGCCTCGGACGGCCTCGTGCGGTACTTC. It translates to CAWSASDGLVRYF.

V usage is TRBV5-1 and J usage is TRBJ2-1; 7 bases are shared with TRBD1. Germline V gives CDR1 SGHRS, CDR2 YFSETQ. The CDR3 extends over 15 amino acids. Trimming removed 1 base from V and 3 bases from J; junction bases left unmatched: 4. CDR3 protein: CASSLQQGRYNEQFF. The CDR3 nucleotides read TGCGCCAGCAGCTTGCAACAGGGGCGCTACAATGAGCAGTTCTTC.

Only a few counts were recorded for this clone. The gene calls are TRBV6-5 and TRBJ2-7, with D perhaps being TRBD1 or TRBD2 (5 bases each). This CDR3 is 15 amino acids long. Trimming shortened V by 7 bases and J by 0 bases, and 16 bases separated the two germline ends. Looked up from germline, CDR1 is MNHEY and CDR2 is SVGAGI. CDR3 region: CASKMGPNPSYEQYF. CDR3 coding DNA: TGTGCCAGCAAGATGGGACCGAATCCCTCCTACGAGCAGTACTTC.

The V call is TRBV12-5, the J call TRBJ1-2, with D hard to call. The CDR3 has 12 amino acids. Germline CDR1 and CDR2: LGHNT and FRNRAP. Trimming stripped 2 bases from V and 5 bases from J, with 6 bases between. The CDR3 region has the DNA TGTGCTAGTGGTTTGATAGGGTATGGCTACACCTTC. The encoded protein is CASGLIGYGYTF.

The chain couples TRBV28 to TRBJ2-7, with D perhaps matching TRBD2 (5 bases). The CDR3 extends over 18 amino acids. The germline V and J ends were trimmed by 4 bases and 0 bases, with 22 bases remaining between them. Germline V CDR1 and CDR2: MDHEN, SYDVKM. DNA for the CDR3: TGTGCCAGCAGTTACTCCCGCCGGCTGCGGGCCCCCTCCTACGAGCAGTACTTC. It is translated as CASSYSRRLRAPSYEQYF.

The CDR3, as DNA: TGTGCCAGCAGTGGAGAGGGCAATGAGCAGTTCTTC. It encodes CASSGEGNEQFF. V usage is TRBV6-1 and J usage is TRBJ2-1; weak D call: TRBD2 (5 bases). The CDR3 totals 12 residues. V lost 4 bases and J lost 6, with 7 bases in between. Germline V gives CDR1 MNHNS, CDR2 SASEGT.

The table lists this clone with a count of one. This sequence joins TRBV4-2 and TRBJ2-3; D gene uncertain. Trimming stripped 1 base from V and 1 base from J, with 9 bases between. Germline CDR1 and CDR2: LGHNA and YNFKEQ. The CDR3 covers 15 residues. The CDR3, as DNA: TGTGCCAGCAGCCAAGTTCCCAGCCGCACAGATACGCAGTATTTT. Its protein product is CASSQVPSRTDTQYF.

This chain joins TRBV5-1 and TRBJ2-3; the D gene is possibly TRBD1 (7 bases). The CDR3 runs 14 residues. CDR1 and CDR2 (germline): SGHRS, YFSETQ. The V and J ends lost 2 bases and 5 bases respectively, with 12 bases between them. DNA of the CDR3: TGCGCCAGCAGCTTCAACAGGGGAGGAGATACGCAGTATTTT. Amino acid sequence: CASSFNRGGDTQYF.

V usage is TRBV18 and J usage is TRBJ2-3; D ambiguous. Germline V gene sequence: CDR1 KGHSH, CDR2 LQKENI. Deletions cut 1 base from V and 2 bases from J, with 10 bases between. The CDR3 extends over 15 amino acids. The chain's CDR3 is CASSPLQINTDTQYF. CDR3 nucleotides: TGTGCCAGCTCACCACTACAGATCAACACAGATACGCAGTATTTT. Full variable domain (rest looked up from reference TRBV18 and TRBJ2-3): NAGVMQNPRHLVRRRGQEARLRCSPMKGHSHVYWYRQLPEEGLKFMVYLQKENIIDESGMPKERFSAEFPKEGPSILRIQQVVRGDSAAYFCASSPLQINTDTQYFGPGTRLTVL.

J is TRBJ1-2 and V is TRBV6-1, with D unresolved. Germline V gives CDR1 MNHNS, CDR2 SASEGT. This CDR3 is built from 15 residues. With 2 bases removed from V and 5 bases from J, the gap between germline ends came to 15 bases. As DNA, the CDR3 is TGTGCCAGCAGTGAACGGCCTTCCCCCGAGTATGGCTACACCTTC. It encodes CASSERPSPEYGYTF.

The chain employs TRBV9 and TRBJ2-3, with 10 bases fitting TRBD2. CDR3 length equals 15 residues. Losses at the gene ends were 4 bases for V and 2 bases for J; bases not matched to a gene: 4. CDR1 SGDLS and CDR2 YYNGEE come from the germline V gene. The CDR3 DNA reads TGTGCCAGCAGCTTAGGACTAGCGGCCACAGATACGCAGTATTTT. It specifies CASSLGLAATDTQYF.

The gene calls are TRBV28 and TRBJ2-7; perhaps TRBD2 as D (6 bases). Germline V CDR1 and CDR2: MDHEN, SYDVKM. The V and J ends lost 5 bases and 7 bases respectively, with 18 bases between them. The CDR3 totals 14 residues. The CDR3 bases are TGTGCCAGCAGTGTCCGGGACTCTACGCGGGAGCAGTACTTC. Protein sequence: CASSVRDSTREQYF.

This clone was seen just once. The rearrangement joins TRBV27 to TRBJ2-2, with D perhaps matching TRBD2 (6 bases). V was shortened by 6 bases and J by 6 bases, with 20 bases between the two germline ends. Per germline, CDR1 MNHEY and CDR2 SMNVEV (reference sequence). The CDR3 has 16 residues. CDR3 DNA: TGTGCCAGCAGCTCTCAGGAGGGCCGAGGTTCCGGGGAGCTGTTTTTT. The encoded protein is CASSSQEGRGSGELFF.

The CDR3 is CAISEYLNRDFEQFF. DNA for the CDR3: TGTGCCATCAGTGAGTACTTAAACAGGGATTTTGAGCAGTTCTTC. The chain employs TRBV10-3 and TRBJ2-1; D is perhaps TRBD1 (6 bases). CDR3 length equals 15 residues. Germline CDR1 reads ENHRY; CDR2 reads SYGVKD. V lost 1 base and J 9 bases, leaving 16 bases between the germline ends.

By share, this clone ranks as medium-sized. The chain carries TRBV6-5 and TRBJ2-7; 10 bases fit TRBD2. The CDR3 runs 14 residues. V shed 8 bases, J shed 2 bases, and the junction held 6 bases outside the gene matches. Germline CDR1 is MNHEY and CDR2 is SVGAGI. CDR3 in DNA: TGTGCCAGCGGAATAGCGGGAGGCACCTACGAGCAGTACTTC. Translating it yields CASGIAGGTYEQYF.

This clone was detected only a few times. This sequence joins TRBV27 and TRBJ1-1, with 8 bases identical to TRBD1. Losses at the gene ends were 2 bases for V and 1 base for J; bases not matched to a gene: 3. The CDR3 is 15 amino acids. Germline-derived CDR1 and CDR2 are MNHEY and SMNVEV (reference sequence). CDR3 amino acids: CASSLSRGPNTEAFF. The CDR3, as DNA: TGTGCCAGCAGTTTAAGCAGGGGGCCGAACACTGAAGCTTTCTTT.

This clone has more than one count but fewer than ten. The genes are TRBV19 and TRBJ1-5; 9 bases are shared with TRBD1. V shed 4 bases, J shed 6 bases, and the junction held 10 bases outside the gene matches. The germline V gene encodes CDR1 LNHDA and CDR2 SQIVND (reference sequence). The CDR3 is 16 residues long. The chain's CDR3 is CASSKSGQGSRQPQHF. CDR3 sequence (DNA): TGTGCCAGTAGTAAATCGGGACAGGGATCGCGTCAGCCCCAGCATTTT.

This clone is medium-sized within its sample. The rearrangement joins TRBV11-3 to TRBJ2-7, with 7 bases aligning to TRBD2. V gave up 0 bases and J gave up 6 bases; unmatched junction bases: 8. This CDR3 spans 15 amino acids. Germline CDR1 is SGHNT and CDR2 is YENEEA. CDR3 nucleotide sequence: TGTGCCAGCAGCTTAGATCCCGGGGGGTATGTCGAGCAGTACTTC. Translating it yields CASSLDPGGYVEQYF. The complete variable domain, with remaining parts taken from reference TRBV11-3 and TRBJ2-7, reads EAGVVQSPRYKIIEKKQPVAFWCNPISGHNTLYWYLQNLGQGPELLIRYENEEAVDDSQLPKDRFSAERLKGVDSTLKIQPAELGDSAVYLCASSLDPGGYVEQYFGPGTRLTVT.

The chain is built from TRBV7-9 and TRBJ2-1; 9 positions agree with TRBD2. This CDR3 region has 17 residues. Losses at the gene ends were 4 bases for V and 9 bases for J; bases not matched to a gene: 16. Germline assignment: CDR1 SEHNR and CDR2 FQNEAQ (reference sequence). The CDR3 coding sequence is TGTGCCAGCAGCTCGGGCGGGAGGGCCTCTTCGGGGGGTGAGCAGTTCTTC. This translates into CASSSGGRASSGGEQFF.

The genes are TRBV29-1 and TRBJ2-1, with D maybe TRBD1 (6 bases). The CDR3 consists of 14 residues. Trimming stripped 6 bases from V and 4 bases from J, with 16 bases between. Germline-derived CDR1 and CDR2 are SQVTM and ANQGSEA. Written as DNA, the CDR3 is TGCAGCGTAATCCCGGGACATTTTTACAATGAGCAGTTCTTC. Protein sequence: CSVIPGHFYNEQFF.

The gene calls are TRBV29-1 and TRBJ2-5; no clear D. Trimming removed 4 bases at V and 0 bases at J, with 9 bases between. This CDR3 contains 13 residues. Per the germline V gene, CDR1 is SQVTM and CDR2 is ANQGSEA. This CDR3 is CSVVFGDQETQYF. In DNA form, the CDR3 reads TGCAGCGTTGTCTTTGGGGACCAAGAGACCCAGTACTTC. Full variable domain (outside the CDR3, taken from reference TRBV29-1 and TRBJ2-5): SAVISQKPSRDICQRGTSLTIQCQVDSQVTMMFWYRQQPGQSLTLIATANQGSEATYESGFVIDKFPISRPNLTFSTLTVSNMSPEDSSIYLCSVVFGDQETQYFGPGTRLLVL.

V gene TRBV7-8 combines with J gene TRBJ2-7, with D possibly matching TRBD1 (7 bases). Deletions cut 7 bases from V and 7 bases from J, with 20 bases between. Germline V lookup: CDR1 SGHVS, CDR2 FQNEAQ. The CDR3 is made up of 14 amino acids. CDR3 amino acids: CASTQEGATGEQYF. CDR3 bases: TGTGCCAGCACCCAGGAGGGGGCGACGGGGGAGCAGTACTTC.

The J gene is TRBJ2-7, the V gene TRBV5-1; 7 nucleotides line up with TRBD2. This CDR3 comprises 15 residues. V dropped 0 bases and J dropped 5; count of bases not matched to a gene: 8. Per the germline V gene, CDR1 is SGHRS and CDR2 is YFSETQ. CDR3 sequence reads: CASSLGAGETHEQYF. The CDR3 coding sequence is TGCGCCAGCAGCTTGGGGGCGGGAGAGACCCACGAGCAGTACTTC.